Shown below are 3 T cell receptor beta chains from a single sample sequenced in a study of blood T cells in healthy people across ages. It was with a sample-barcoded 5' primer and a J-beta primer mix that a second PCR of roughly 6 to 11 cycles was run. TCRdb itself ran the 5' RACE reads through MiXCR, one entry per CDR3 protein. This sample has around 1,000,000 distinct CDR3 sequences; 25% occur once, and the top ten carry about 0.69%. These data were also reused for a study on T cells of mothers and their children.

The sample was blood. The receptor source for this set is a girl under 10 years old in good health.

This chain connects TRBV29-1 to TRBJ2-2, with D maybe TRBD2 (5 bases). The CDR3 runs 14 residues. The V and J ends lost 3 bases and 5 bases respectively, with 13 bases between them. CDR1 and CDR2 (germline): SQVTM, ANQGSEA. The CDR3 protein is CSVESGRRTGELFF. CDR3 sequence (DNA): TGCAGCGTTGAGTCGGGTAGGAGGACCGGGGAGCTGTTTTTT.

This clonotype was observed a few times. The CDR3 protein is CASSDGDPVGEKLFF. In DNA form, the CDR3 reads TGTGCCAGCAGTGATGGGGACCCGGTCGGAGAAAAACTGTTTTTT. The chain employs TRBV6-1 and TRBJ1-4; maybe TRBD1 (5 bases). Germline loops: CDR1 MNHNS, CDR2 SASEGT. V shed 3 bases and J shed 8 bases, with 16 bases lying between them. The CDR3 has 15 residues.

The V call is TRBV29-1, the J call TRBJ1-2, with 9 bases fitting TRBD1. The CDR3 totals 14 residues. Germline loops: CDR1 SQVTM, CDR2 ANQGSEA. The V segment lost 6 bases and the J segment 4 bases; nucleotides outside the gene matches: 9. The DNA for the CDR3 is TGCAGCGTCCCCGGGACAGGGCCCTCCTATGGCTACACCTTC. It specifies CSVPGTGPSYGYTF.